The rows below give T cell receptor beta chains drawn from one sample of a study of siplizumab effects on memory and regulatory T cells. The method was immunoSEQ multiplex PCR; TCRdb's version includes in-frame clones alone and lacks a portion of them. The table records about 110,000 clones, 92% of them present only once. Sample: Tregs sorted from blood. Source of these receptors: a human donor in good health. The CDR3 runs from the conserved cysteine through the conserved F or W. The D gene is left open where the match is weak. Clone size is stated in some rows and not others, as once, few, many or a class when expanded.

clone_size j_call v_call d_call cdr3_aa cdr3_nt
- TRBJ1-1 TRBV5-4 TRBD1 CASSRTGGTEAFF TGTGCCAGCAGCCGGACAGGGGGCACTGAAGCTTTCTTT
- TRBJ1-2 TRBV27 TRBD1 CASSLNRGHGYTF TGTGCCAGCAGTTTGAACAGGGGCCATGGCTACACCTTC
- TRBJ2-5 TRBV5-1 TRBD1 CASSLGQGQETQYF TGCGCCAGCAGCTTGGGACAGGGCCAAGAGACCCAGTACTTC
- TRBJ1-2 TRBV5-1 - CASSPGQVTNYGYTF TGCGCCAGCAGCCCCGGGCAGGTTACCAACTATGGCTACACCTTC
- TRBJ1-4 TRBV27 - CASSYLGTEDEKLFF TGTGCCAGCAGTTATCTGGGGACGGAGGATGAAAAACTGTTTTTT
- TRBJ1-5 TRBV11-2 - CASSQGPSWPQHF TGTGCCAGCAGCCAGGGGCCCAGTTGGCCCCAGCATTTT
- TRBJ2-1 TRBV11-3 - CASSSTKRSMGNEQFF TGTGCCAGCAGCTCGACTAAGCGGTCTATGGGGAATGAGCAGTTCTTC
few TRBJ1-1 TRBV6-6 - CASRAWGNTEAFF TGTGCCAGCAGAGCTTGGGGGAACACTGAAGCTTTCTTT
- TRBJ2-3 TRBV10-2 - CASSESAGFGNTQYF TGCGCCAGCAGTGAGTCGGCCGGCTTTGGGAATACGCAGTATTTT
- TRBJ2-5 TRBV5-1 TRBD2 CASYSGSTKTQYF TGCGCCAGCTATAGCGGGAGTACAAAGACCCAGTACTTC
- TRBJ2-2 TRBV6-5 - CASNSGASNTGELFF TGTGCCAGCAACTCTGGGGCATCTAACACCGGGGAGCTGTTTTTT
- TRBJ2-5 TRBV29-1 - CSGGIETQYF TGCAGCGGTGGGATAGAGACCCAGTACTTC
- TRBJ2-1 TRBV7-3 - CASSLIRGNYNEQFF TGTGCCAGCAGCTTAATCCGCGGGAACTACAATGAGCAGTTCTTC
- TRBJ2-5 TRBV7-9 - CASSSPGPLAETQYF TGTGCCAGCAGCTCACCGGGACCGCTGGCAGAGACCCAGTACTTC
few TRBJ2-6 TRBV9 - CASSPYSGANVLTF TGTGCCAGCAGCCCCTACTCTGGGGCCAACGTCCTGACTTTC
- TRBJ2-7 TRBV5-4 - CASSAGATYEQYF TGTGCCAGCAGCGCAGGAGCAACCTACGAGCAGTACTTC
- TRBJ2-1 TRBV25-1 - CASREPGYNEQFF TGTGCCAGCAGGGAGCCCGGCTACAATGAGCAGTTCTTC
- TRBJ2-7 TRBV13 - CASSLSGISRYEQYF TGTGCCAGCAGCTTAAGTGGGATCAGCCGCTACGAGCAGTACTTC
- TRBJ1-5 TRBV6-5 - CASSPRGGNQPQHF TGTGCCAGCAGTCCTAGGGGTGGCAATCAGCCCCAGCATTTT
- TRBJ1-1 TRBV5-1 - CASSSQGVAEAFF TGCGCCAGCAGCTCACAGGGTGTCGCTGAAGCTTTCTTT
- TRBJ2-1 TRBV5-1 - CASSSGRTGAYNEQFF TGCGCCAGCAGCTCGGGGAGGACAGGTGCCTACAATGAGCAGTTCTTC
- TRBJ1-1 TRBV7-2 - CASSPPLVVNTEAFF TGTGCCAGCAGCCCCCCTCTGGTTGTGAACACTGAAGCTTTCTTT
- TRBJ2-3 TRBV11-3 TRBD2 CASSPGLAGVADTQYF TGTGCCAGCAGCCCGGGACTAGCGGGAGTTGCAGATACGCAGTATTTT
- TRBJ1-6 TRBV7-8 - CASSPNDRYNSPLHF TGTGCCAGCAGCCCGAACGACAGATATAATTCACCCCTCCACTTT
- TRBJ2-4 TRBV5-8 - CASSLGLFTKNIQYF TGTGCCAGCAGCTTGGGACTCTTTACCAAAAACATTCAGTACTTC
- TRBJ2-1 TRBV5-1 - CASSFQGDIYNEQFF TGCGCCAGCAGCTTTCAGGGCGATATTTACAATGAGCAGTTCTTC
- TRBJ2-2 TRBV19 - CASSISGTYLTGELFF TGTGCCAGTAGTATATCCGGGACTTATCTCACCGGGGAGCTGTTTTTT